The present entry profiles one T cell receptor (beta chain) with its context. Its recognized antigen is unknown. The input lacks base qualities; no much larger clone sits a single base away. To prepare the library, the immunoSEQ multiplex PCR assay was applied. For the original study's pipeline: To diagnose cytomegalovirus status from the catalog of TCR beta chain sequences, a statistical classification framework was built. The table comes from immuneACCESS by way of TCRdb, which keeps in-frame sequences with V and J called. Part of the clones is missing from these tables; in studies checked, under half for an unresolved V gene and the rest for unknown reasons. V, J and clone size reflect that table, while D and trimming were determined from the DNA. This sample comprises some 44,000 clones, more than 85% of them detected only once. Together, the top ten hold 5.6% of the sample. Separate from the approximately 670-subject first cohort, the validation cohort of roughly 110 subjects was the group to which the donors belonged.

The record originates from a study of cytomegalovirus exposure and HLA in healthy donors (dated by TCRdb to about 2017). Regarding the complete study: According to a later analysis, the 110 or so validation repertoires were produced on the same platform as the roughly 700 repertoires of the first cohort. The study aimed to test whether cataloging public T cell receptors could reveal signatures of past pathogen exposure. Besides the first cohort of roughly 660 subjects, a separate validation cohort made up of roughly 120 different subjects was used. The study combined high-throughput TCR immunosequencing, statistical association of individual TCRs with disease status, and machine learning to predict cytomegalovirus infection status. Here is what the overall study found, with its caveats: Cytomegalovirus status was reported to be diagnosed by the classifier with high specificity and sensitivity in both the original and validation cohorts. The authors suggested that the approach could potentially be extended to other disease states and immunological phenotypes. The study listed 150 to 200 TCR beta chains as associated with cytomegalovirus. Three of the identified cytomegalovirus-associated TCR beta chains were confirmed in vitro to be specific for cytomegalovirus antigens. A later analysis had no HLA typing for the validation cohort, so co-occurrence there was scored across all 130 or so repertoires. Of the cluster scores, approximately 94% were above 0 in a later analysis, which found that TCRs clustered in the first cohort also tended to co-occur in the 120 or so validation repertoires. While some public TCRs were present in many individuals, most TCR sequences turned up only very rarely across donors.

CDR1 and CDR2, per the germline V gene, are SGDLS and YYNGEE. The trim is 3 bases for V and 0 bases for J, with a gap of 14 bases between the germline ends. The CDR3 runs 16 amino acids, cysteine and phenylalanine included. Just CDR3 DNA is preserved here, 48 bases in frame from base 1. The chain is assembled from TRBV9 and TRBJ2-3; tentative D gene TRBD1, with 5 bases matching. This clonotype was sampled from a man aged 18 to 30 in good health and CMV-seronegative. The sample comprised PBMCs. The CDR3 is CASSARQLTSTDTQYF. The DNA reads TGTGCCAGCAGCGCCAGACAGCTCACTAGCACAGATACGCAGTATTTT.